The entry that follows covers one TCR beta chain sequence. Its antigen is unknown. The germline gene is not matched at one end of the junction; a read error may be the cause. Reading the label with the study, this specimen's time point is: recipient (host-origin) PBMCs collected before allo-HCT. Per the germline V gene, LGHNT is the CDR1 and FRNRAP is the CDR2. The CDR3 runs 18 amino acids, cysteine and phenylalanine included. Only the CDR3 part of the read is kept: 54 bases, read in frame from the first base. The sample comes from a study of tissue T cells after allogeneic stem cell transplantation (dated by TCRdb to between 2022 and 2023). For the study in its entirety: Over an approximately three-year period, six to eight adult allo-HCT recipients who had steroid-refractory GVHD were prospectively enrolled in a research-autopsy study. Every GVHD patient received a graft from a donor; several grafts were unmodified and three were CD34-selected to deplete T cells. About five GVHD patients had pre-transplant PBMCs available, and those PBMCs were of recipient origin. The study profiled TCR beta repertoires across many tissues from research autopsies of patients with and without GVHD, plus mouse models of GVHD. On the human side, the study was prospective and observational, with no blinding or randomization. Gastrointestinal GVHD was present in all GVHD patients, each of whom received several lines of GVHD-directed therapy, and 5 or 6 of these patients also had skin involvement. In viably preserved blood and marrow, CD3+ T cells were flow-sorted if cell numbers allowed, whereas smaller samples went directly to DNA extraction.

Overall study results and their limits: A small and clinically heterogeneous patient cohort was studied, and sampling depth was acknowledged as a limitation. Within patients, how anatomically similar the tissues were was a key factor in shaping TCR repertoire composition, regardless of disease or transplant status. Only a few T cell clones appeared in more than one patient, yet motif-based clustering showed tissue-specific repertoire signatures that were shared between patients. In both patients and mice, T cells from blood and spleen covered only a limited part of the TCR repertoire found in tissues. Which tissue TCRs were alloreactive or antigen-specific was not determined in the study, and some of the clones might have been host cells that persisted.

The library was produced with the immunoSEQ multiplex PCR assay. Adaptive Biotechnologies performed TCRbeta CDR3 sequencing at survey depth and reported CDR3 sequences, V/J genes, productive frequency, and template counts. TCR beta CDR3 regions were amplified from genomic DNA instead of RNA. Regarding the original processing steps: Jensen-Shannon divergence was used to quantify pairwise repertoire overlap between tissues, with a value of 1 indicating complete divergence and a value of 0 indicating identical repertoires. Based on pairwise JSD values, tissues were grouped by single-linkage agglomerative hierarchical clustering, and the results were shown as dendrograms. GLIPH2 was applied to all patient samples using simulation_depth 1000, kmer_min_depth 3, and cdr3_length_cutoff 8, and only groups with more than two unique CDR3s were retained. A standardized tissue-overlap score was calculated by extrapolating Jaccard GLIPH-group overlap across patients to a standard repertoire size of 1000 clones. Associations of diversity with clinical or experimental variables used linear mixed-effect models with tissue fixed effects and individual random effects. Not all clones reach the TCRdb copy of this immuneACCESS table, which keeps in-frame sequences only. Checked studies attribute under half of the gap to unresolved V genes and leave the rest unexplained. V and J calls and clone size are given by that table; D and trimming were obtained from the DNA. The sample contains over 25,000 clones, 65% to 90% of them found a single time. The ten most abundant clones make up about 3.5% of the sample.

This receptor was identified in a woman between 18 and 50 years old who later had graft-versus-host disease after an allogeneic stem cell transplant. Material: blood, obtained before transplantation. Recombination linked TRBV12-5 to TRBJ1-5; the best D guess is TRBD1, with 6 bases matching. The nucleotides read TGTGCTTGTGGTTTGGGGGGGGGACTGGGGGCAGGGAATCAGCCCCAGCATTTT. The translation is CACGLGGGLGAGNQPQHF.